These T cell receptor beta chains were read from a single sample in a study of lymphopenia after photon versus proton radiotherapy. Generated by immunoSEQ multiplex PCR, the TCRdb table keeps only in-frame clones and is missing some. The sample shows about 83,000 clones, around 88% of them seen only once. The specimen was peripheral blood, collected from a patient treated with proton-based radiotherapy. These receptors all come from a man aged 55 to 70 with pancreatic cancer. The CDR3 runs from the conserved cysteine through the conserved F or W. Each record gives: V gene, J gene, CDR3 protein.

v_call: TRBV11-2
j_call: TRBJ2-7
cdr3_aa: CASSLDQGLEQYF

v_call: TRBV23-1
j_call: TRBJ2-7
cdr3_aa: CASSPAPSYEQYF

v_call: TRBV7-2
j_call: TRBJ1-1
cdr3_aa: CATGPRLGTEAFF

v_call: TRBV28
j_call: TRBJ2-5
cdr3_aa: CASSTGTSGRARETQYF

v_call: TRBV2
j_call: TRBJ2-5
cdr3_aa: CASSEWAGATQYF

v_call: TRBV28
j_call: TRBJ1-2
cdr3_aa: CASRGLGNYGYTF

v_call: TRBV5-1
j_call: TRBJ2-7
cdr3_aa: CASSGLGYREQYF

v_call: TRBV19
j_call: TRBJ2-3
cdr3_aa: CASHRGGTADTQYF

v_call: TRBV4-1
j_call: TRBJ2-5
cdr3_aa: CASSHRSWTSGQETQYF

v_call: TRBV2
j_call: TRBJ2-2
cdr3_aa: CASTRLAGGATGELFF

v_call: TRBV2
j_call: TRBJ2-3
cdr3_aa: CATATSGVADTQYF

v_call: TRBV7-2
j_call: TRBJ2-5
cdr3_aa: CASSLDRGETQYF

v_call: TRBV27
j_call: TRBJ1-2
cdr3_aa: CATRFNYGYTF

v_call: TRBV7-2
j_call: TRBJ2-3
cdr3_aa: CASGLLAGDFTDTQYF

v_call: TRBV5-4
j_call: TRBJ2-5
cdr3_aa: CASSSGTGGRLETQYF

v_call: TRBV13
j_call: TRBJ2-3
cdr3_aa: CASSLRGTDTQYF

v_call: TRBV7-9
j_call: TRBJ2-1
cdr3_aa: CASSHEGRRQFF

v_call: TRBV5-4
j_call: TRBJ2-5
cdr3_aa: CASSRTGQGFQETQYF

v_call: TRBV11-2
j_call: TRBJ2-3
cdr3_aa: CASSPRLVSDTQYF

v_call: TRBV2
j_call: TRBJ2-1
cdr3_aa: CASSDRTTYNEQFF

v_call: TRBV9
j_call: TRBJ2-2
cdr3_aa: CASSVGGTGELFF

v_call: TRBV7-8
j_call: TRBJ2-5
cdr3_aa: CASSQDRQETQYF

v_call: TRBV18
j_call: TRBJ2-1
cdr3_aa: CASQFAGGNKGNEQFF

v_call: TRBV30
j_call: TRBJ2-7
cdr3_aa: CAWAGGFEQYF

v_call: TRBV19
j_call: TRBJ1-4
cdr3_aa: CASSIEEGLAGEKLFF

v_call: TRBV6-4
j_call: TRBJ2-5
cdr3_aa: CASSAQPQETQYF

v_call: TRBV10-1
j_call: TRBJ2-2
cdr3_aa: CASSRAAEGGELFF

v_call: TRBV27
j_call: TRBJ2-1
cdr3_aa: CASSLRTSGGYNEQFF

v_call: TRBV19
j_call: TRBJ2-3
cdr3_aa: CASSTPDSSREGTQYF

v_call: TRBV11-3
j_call: TRBJ2-1
cdr3_aa: CASSSKTLAGVANEQFF

v_call: TRBV19
j_call: TRBJ2-3
cdr3_aa: CATAQGLAGVDTQYF

v_call: TRBV13
j_call: TRBJ2-1
cdr3_aa: CASSRTGGTYNEQFF

v_call: TRBV19
j_call: TRBJ2-7
cdr3_aa: CASSSRGGGYEQYF

v_call: TRBV27
j_call: TRBJ1-6
cdr3_aa: CASSERQGFYNSPLHF

v_call: TRBV2
j_call: TRBJ2-2
cdr3_aa: CASSNRGGGELFF

v_call: TRBV9
j_call: TRBJ2-7
cdr3_aa: CASSVDGQAGDEQYF

v_call: TRBV11-3
j_call: TRBJ2-3
cdr3_aa: CASSSGTDTQYF

v_call: TRBV2
j_call: TRBJ2-1
cdr3_aa: CASTRTGVYNEQFF

v_call: TRBV28
j_call: TRBJ2-7
cdr3_aa: CASRRGQGASYEQYF

v_call: TRBV28
j_call: TRBJ1-4
cdr3_aa: CASTRGRQGLEEKLFF

v_call: TRBV7-9
j_call: TRBJ2-7
cdr3_aa: CASSFPAGGNSYEQYF

v_call: TRBV6-6
j_call: TRBJ2-2
cdr3_aa: CASSLSGRGTGELFF

v_call: TRBV5-1
j_call: TRBJ1-4
cdr3_aa: CASSLGTRSNEKLFF

v_call: TRBV28
j_call: TRBJ2-6
cdr3_aa: CASSLMRAGQGNVLTF

v_call: TRBV6-1
j_call: TRBJ2-2
cdr3_aa: CASSEAPAVGSNTGELFF